The sequence of this TCR beta chain was determined in a study of CD8 T cells in Susac syndrome (dated by TCRdb to the late 2010s). In terms of the full investigation: Whether CD8+ T cell activation and differentiation in Susac syndrome was antigen driven was tested using repertoire sequencing.

A note on this clonotype: The specificity of this receptor is unknown. No qualities accompany the bases; no much larger clone lies one base away.

RNA was extracted with the RNeasy kit and about 0.5 to 1 ug was reverse transcribed using random hexamers. TCR beta CDR3 regions were amplified with the immunoSEQ multiplex PCR assay covering 54 Vbeta and 13 Jbeta segments. PCR amplification bias was corrected using a synthetic template baseline for primer optimization and computational correction. Per the original workflow: Only productive sequences were kept, with reads annotated to V, D and J genes according to IMGT and analyzed in immunoSEQ Analyzer. Clonality was calculated as one minus the Shannon entropy normalized by log2 of the number of productive unique sequences. For each patient and control, public and private clones were evaluated among the 100 most prevalent clones. Susac-specific clones were defined as absent from healthy and MS cohorts, around 970 published viral clones and other ImmuneACCESS disease sequences. TCRdb trimmed public reads at Q25 via fastp, called clones via MiXCR and kept in-frame beta chains. Identical CDR3 protein sequences are pooled into one entry, listed with their most common genes and DNA. The V and J calls follow TCRdb's processing rather than the paper's. The table for this sample lists 120,000 or so distinct CDR3 sequences; about 96% of them were counted only once. More than 0.09% of the sample rests with the top ten.

Results and caveats for the whole study, not just this receptor: The TCR sequencing and HLA analysis was acknowledged to have included a relatively small number of individuals.

Trimmed from V: 1 base; trimmed from J: 5 bases; junction bases lacking a gene match: 4. Including cysteine and phenylalanine, the CDR3 has 13 amino acids. Solely the CDR3 DNA is kept, with 39 bases framed from the first base. Sequences DFQATT (CDR1) and SNEGSKA (CDR2) are obtained from the germline V gene (reference sequence). High-throughput TCR beta sequencing profiled peripheral blood CD8+ and CD4+ T cells from healthy donors, Susac syndrome patients and multiple sclerosis patients. Healthy donors were age- and sex-matched controls. Bulk CD8+ and CD4+ T cells were purified magnetically by negative isolation, whereas CD8+ TEMRA cells were enriched by FACS. Blood was collected in EDTA tubes and processed within 24 hours, with PBMCs isolated through density gradient centrifugation. PBMCs intended for TCR sequencing were cryopreserved in liquid nitrogen and were subsequently thawed in a 37 degrees C water bath. A purity of at least 90% was achieved for sorted or isolated CD4+, CD8+ and CD8+ TEMRA cells.

Here the chain combines TRBV20-1 and TRBJ2-5, with 7 middle bases fitting TRBD2. The clonotype was recovered from a human donor in good health. Input material: CD4+ T cells from PBMCs. The sequence in DNA is TGCAGTGCTAGAGGGGACTACCCGGAGACCCAGTACTTC. Its protein product is CSARGDYPETQYF.